The next 17 T cell receptor beta chains were all read from a single sample in a study of T cell responses to AZD1222 COVID-19 vaccine. Sequencing used immunoSEQ multiplex PCR; TCRdb keeps in-frame clones, though not all of them. The sample holds about 99,000 clones, approximately 89% seen once. Source: peripheral blood, taken 28 days after the second dose of the MenACWY control vaccine. The origin of the receptors is an adult who received the MenACWY meningococcal vaccine as a control.

Written as DNA, the CDR3 is TGCGCCAGCAGCCGGGGACTAGCGCGTCCTGAGCAGTTCTTC. Residues: CASSRGLARPEQFF. The chain couples TRBV5-1 to TRBJ2-1; the match to TRBD2 covers 10 bases. CDR1 and CDR2 from the germline V gene are SGHRS and YFSETQ. J gave up 9 bases and V 4 bases, and 7 bases lay outside the gene matches. CDR3 length: 14 amino acids.

The chain couples TRBV18 to TRBJ1-6; D perhaps matches TRBD1 (6 bases). The germline V gene has CDR1 KGHSH and CDR2 LQKENI. Trimming removed 2 bases from V and 7 bases from J, with 21 bases in between. The CDR3 spans 18 residues. This CDR3 reads CASSPGGPGQRGNSPLHF. The CDR3 DNA is TGTGCCAGCTCACCAGGGGGACCGGGCCAAAGGGGGAATTCACCCCTCCACTTT.

This chain joins TRBV19 and TRBJ2-1; 7 bases fit TRBD2. Unmatched junction bases numbered 10, after V lost 5 bases and J lost 9 bases. Germline lookup yields CDR1 LNHDA and CDR2 SQIVND (reference sequence). The length of the CDR3 is 14 residues. CDR3 coding DNA: TGTGCCAGTAGTTGGGGGAGGGGAGGAAGTGAGCAGTTCTTC. Its protein product is CASSWGRGGSEQFF.

The rearrangement links TRBV3-1 (or the pseudogene TRBV3-2) to TRBJ1-5, with 7 bases aligning to TRBD1. Per the germline V gene, CDR1 is LGHDT and CDR2 is YNNKEL (reference sequence). V lost 0 bases, J lost 2 bases, and 4 bases stayed unmatched. The CDR3 has 16 residues. CDR3: CASSQDRGQRNQPQHF. The CDR3 nucleotides read TGTGCCAGCAGCCAAGATCGGGGACAGCGCAATCAGCCCCAGCATTTT.

The chain couples TRBV19 to TRBJ1-2, with 7 bases aligning to TRBD1. The germline CDR1 and CDR2 sequences are LNHDA and SQIVND (reference sequence). The ends lost 6 bases at V and 1 base at J; junction bases unmatched: 8. This CDR3 contains 15 residues. CDR3 amino acids: CASRSRDSFNYGYTF. In DNA form, the CDR3 reads TGTGCCAGTAGGTCCCGGGACAGCTTTAACTATGGCTACACCTTC.

The chain has TRBV4-2 and TRBJ2-1; possible D gene TRBD2, 5 bases. Germline CDR1 is LGHNA and CDR2 is YNFKEQ. Trimming shortened V by 3 bases and J by 6 bases, and 12 bases separated the two germline ends. There are 14 residues in the CDR3. CDR3 amino acids: CASSHAGRGNEQFF. In DNA form, the CDR3 reads TGTGCCAGCAGCCACGCGGGTCGGGGCAATGAGCAGTTCTTC.

The chain links TRBV2 to TRBJ1-6, with 7 bases aligning to TRBD1. With V trimmed by 7 bases and J by 9 bases, 6 bases remained unmatched. The germline gives CDR1 SNHLY, CDR2 FYNNEI. This CDR3 spans 13 amino acids. The CDR3 nucleotides are TGTGCCAGCAATCGACAGGGTCCTTCACCCCTCCACTTT. The encoded protein is CASNRQGPSPLHF.

The rearrangement uses TRBV11-3 and TRBJ2-2; TRBD1 aligns across 10 bases. Germline V gives CDR1 SGHNT, CDR2 YENEEA. The trim removed 4 bases at V and 6 bases at J, leaving 5 bases unmatched. The CDR3 has 15 amino acids. The CDR3 loop is CASSSDRGLPGELFF. The CDR3 region has the DNA TGTGCCAGCAGCTCCGACAGGGGGCTGCCCGGGGAGCTGTTTTTT.

V is TRBV7-2 and J is TRBJ1-4; D unclear. V lost 1 base, J lost 7 bases, and 22 bases lay in between. CDR1 SGHTA and CDR2 FQGNSA come from the germline V gene. The CDR3 runs 18 residues. Here the CDR3 reads CASSLDGPFTLEGEKLFF. CDR3 bases: TGTGCCAGCAGCTTAGACGGACCCTTTACTTTGGAGGGTGAAAAACTGTTTTTT.

The rearrangement uses TRBV19 and TRBJ2-7; TRBD2 aligns across 10 bases. J was trimmed by 6 bases and V by 6 bases; bases with no gene match: 8. This CDR3 is 14 amino acids long. CDR1 LNHDA and CDR2 SQIVND come from the germline V gene (reference sequence). The CDR3 DNA reads as TGTGCCAGTAGCAGAGCGGGGGGGTTCCCCGAGCAGTACTTC. Amino acids: CASSRAGGFPEQYF.

The CDR3 loop reads CASSPGNSNQPQHF. CDR3 coding DNA: TGTGCCAGCAGCCCAGGTAATAGCAATCAGCCCCAGCATTTT. This rearrangement joins TRBV11-2 to TRBJ1-5; D gene unclear. The CDR3 is made up of 14 amino acids. V was shortened by 5 bases and J by 0 bases, with 8 bases between the two germline ends. Germline-derived CDR1 and CDR2 are SGHAT and FQNNGV.

Remarks on this clone: A junction end diverges from the germline sequence, so it may reflect a read error. Other DNA sequences from this sample encode an identical CDR3 as well. Written as DNA, the CDR3 is TGTGCTAGCAGCTCCGGGACAGGGAGATCAGATACGCAGTATTTT. This translates into CASSSGTGRSDTQYF. The chain recombines TRBV7-7 with TRBJ2-3; 9 positions match TRBD1. Germline assignment: CDR1 SSHAT and CDR2 FNYEAQ (reference sequence). This CDR3 contains 15 residues.

The chain is built from TRBV5-4 and TRBJ2-1, with a possible D match to TRBD1 (5 bases). The CDR3 is 16 amino acids. Germline V lookup: CDR1 SGHNT, CDR2 YYREEE (reference sequence). Deletions cut 1 base from V and 7 bases from J, with 18 bases between. In DNA form, the CDR3 reads TGTGCCAGCAGCTTGAGTGCGGTCAGGGTGAGAAATGAGCAGTTCTTC. This codes for CASSLSAVRVRNEQFF.

The chain carries TRBV23-1 and TRBJ2-5, with unresolved D. TRBV23-1 falls under the ORF class, with uncertain function. The CDR3 totals 15 residues. Trimming removed 8 bases from V and 1 base from J, with 17 bases in between. CDR3 coding DNA: TGCGCCAGCGGAAACTTAGGACGGCTCCAAGAGACCCAGTACTTC. It translates to CASGNLGRLQETQYF.

The V call is TRBV10-3, the J call TRBJ1-1; D is undetermined. With 2 bases removed from V and 1 base from J, the gap between germline ends came to 8 bases. Germline values: CDR1 ENHRY, CDR2 SYGVKD. The CDR3 covers 14 residues. The CDR3 region has the DNA TGTGCCATCAGTGAGATCGGCAGGAACACTGAAGCTTTCTTT. It codes for CAISEIGRNTEAFF.

The chain links TRBV9 to TRBJ2-2, with 10 bases aligning to TRBD1. Germline V gene data show CDR1 as SGDLS and CDR2 as YYNGEE. Losses at the gene ends were 5 bases for V and 6 bases for J; bases not matched to a gene: 7. CDR3 size: 15 residues. This CDR3 reads CASRGTGESPGELFF. CDR3 coding DNA: TGTGCCAGCAGAGGGACAGGGGAATCGCCCGGGGAGCTGTTTTTT.

The chain recombines TRBV19 with TRBJ1-1; D is uncertain. The CDR3 covers 12 residues. CDR1 is LNHDA and CDR2 is SQIVND in the germline V gene (reference sequence). V was trimmed by 6 bases and J by 1 base, leaving 6 bases between them. The CDR3 protein is CASRTGNTEAFF. In DNA, the CDR3 is TGTGCCAGTAGAACGGGGAACACTGAAGCTTTCTTT.